This record concerns one TCR beta chain sequence. Its target is not known. This entry comes from a study of beta chain features in type 1 diabetes. Study-wide findings and caveats: All four CD4+ subsets from Type 1 diabetes patients carried moderately but significantly shorter TCRB CDR3s.

As every portion of the isolated RNA was reverse transcribed, the sequencing read expressed TCRB transcripts. The method was immunoSEQ multiplex PCR; TCRdb's version includes in-frame clones alone and lacks a portion of them. The table has roughly 350,000 clones, roughly 11% seen once. Donors contributed one heparinised blood draw apiece, averaging around 100 mL. Sorting based on CD45RO/CCR7/CD25/CD127/CD95/CD27 separated CD4+ naive, central memory, regulatory and stem cell-like memory cells. Without exception, sorted populations had purity beyond 98%. The CDR3 length is 15 residues. The J segment lost 7 bases and the V segment lost 6 bases, leaving 9 bases of the junction unmatched. Germline CDR1 and CDR2: MNHEY and SVGAGI.

Sequencing used naive CD4+ T cells from blood. The chain carries TRBV6-5 and TRBJ2-1, with 10 nucleotides matching TRBD1. This receptor was taken from a woman aged 30 to 39 in good health. The CDR3 DNA follows: TGTGCCAGCAGGTCCGACAGGGGGCAATTGAATGAGCAGTTCTTC. Its translation is CASRSDRGQLNEQFF.